What follows are 32 T cell receptor beta chains derived from one specimen sequenced in a study of control samples from healthy donors and cancer patients. The method was immunoSEQ multiplex PCR; TCRdb's version includes in-frame clones alone and lacks a portion of them. The table has 150,000 to 200,000 clones, around 90% seen once; the top ten hold approximately 4.9%. Sequenced sample: blood. Every receptor here comes from a woman aged 25-40 years in good health.

A word on this clone: Within the sample, other DNA sequences also encode this same CDR3. The chain combines TRBV6-5 with TRBJ1-6, with TRBD1 as a possible D gene (5 bases). The V gene's germline CDR1 is MNHEY and CDR2 SVGAGI. This CDR3 is 12 amino acids long. With 2 bases removed from V and 9 bases from J, the gap between germline ends came to 5 bases. The CDR3 coding sequence is TGTGCCAGCAGTTACAGGGGTTCACCCCTCCACTTT. This sequence encodes CASSYRGSPLHF.

V and J are TRBV4-1 and TRBJ2-7; the match to TRBD1 covers 8 bases. The J segment lost 0 bases and the V segment lost 2 bases, leaving 3 bases of the junction unmatched. The germline V gene has CDR1 MGHRA and CDR2 YSYEKL. This CDR3 has 15 residues. The CDR3 loop reads CASSQRTGGSYEQYV. CDR3 bases: TGCGCCAGCAGCCAACGAACAGGGGGCTCCTACGAGCAGTACGTC.

This chain's CDR3 is CASSLQGNTEAFF. The CDR3 region has the DNA TGTGCCAGCAGTTTACAGGGGAACACTGAAGCTTTCTTT. The rearrangement uses TRBV12-3 or TRBV12-4 and TRBJ1-1; tentatively, D is TRBD1 (5 bases). The CDR3 is made up of 13 amino acids. Trimming cost V 2 bases and J 1 base, with 5 bases left between them.

The chain joins TRBV27 to TRBJ2-7; D call uncertain. Trimming took 0 bases from V and 0 from J, leaving 9 bases between them. CDR3 length: 15 amino acids. Germline loops: CDR1 MNHEY, CDR2 SMNVEV (reference sequence). This CDR3 reads CASSLSGYLSYEQYF. DNA for the CDR3: TGTGCCAGCAGTTTATCGGGCTATCTCTCCTACGAGCAGTACTTC.

The J gene is TRBJ2-3, the V gene TRBV3-1 (or the pseudogene TRBV3-2); 7 bases agree with TRBD2. Losses at the gene ends were 4 bases for V and 2 bases for J; bases not matched to a gene: 18. The CDR3 length is 19 residues. The germline V gene encodes CDR1 LGHDT and CDR2 YNNKEL (reference sequence). In DNA, the CDR3 is TGTGCCAGCAGCCCAAACCCCCCCGTCCGGGAGGCTTCCACAGATACGCAGTATTTT. Residues: CASSPNPPVREASTDTQYF.

The genes are TRBV4-1 and TRBJ1-3; TRBD1 aligns across 8 bases. V was clipped by 4 bases and J by 2 bases; unmatched bases: 4. Germline CDR1 and CDR2: MGHRA and YSYEKL. The CDR3 loop spans 15 amino acids. CDR3 nucleotides: TGCGCCAGCAGCCTTGACAGGGGAACTGGAAACACCATATATTTT. This gives the protein CASSLDRGTGNTIYF.

The rearrangement joins TRBV27 to TRBJ1-1; 9 bases are shared with TRBD1. Trimming cost V 7 bases and J 5 bases; bases outside gene matches: 8. There are 14 residues in the CDR3. Germline CDR1 reads MNHEY; CDR2 reads SMNVEV (reference sequence). CDR3 nucleotides: TGTGCCAGCACTAACAGGGGGCGAGGTACTGAAGCTTTCTTT. Amino acid sequence: CASTNRGRGTEAFF.

The rearrangement joins TRBV5-1 to TRBJ2-3; 11 nucleotides match TRBD2. Germline V gene lookup returns CDR1 SGHRS and CDR2 YFSETQ. This CDR3 spans 15 amino acids. V shed 4 bases and J 5 bases; nucleotides not matched to a gene: 6. The CDR3 DNA is TGCGCCAGCAGCAGAGGGACTAGCGGAATAGATACGCAGTATTTT. Its protein is CASSRGTSGIDTQYF.

The chain carries TRBV6-5 and TRBJ1-5; 9 bases map to TRBD1. V lost 5 bases and J lost 2; bases outside the gene matches: 1. Germline values: CDR1 MNHEY, CDR2 SVGAGI. This CDR3 spans 14 amino acids. Here the CDR3 DNA reads TGTGCCAGCAGTAGGGACAGGGGCAATCAGCCCCAGCATTTT. It yields the protein CASSRDRGNQPQHF.

The table lists this clone with a count of one. The chain employs TRBV20-1 and TRBJ2-7; D gene ambiguous. Trimming took off 0 bases at V and 3 bases at J, with 3 bases between the two ends. CDR3 size: 11 residues. Per germline, CDR1 DFQATT and CDR2 SNEGSKA (reference sequence). CDR3 nucleotide sequence: TGCAGTGCTAGAGATTACTACGAGCAGTACTTC. Amino acids: CSARDYYEQYF.

V usage is TRBV6-5 and J usage is TRBJ1-2, with 10 bases lining up with TRBD1. Germline assignment: CDR1 MNHEY and CDR2 SVGAGI. V lost 6 bases to trimming and J lost 6 bases; unmatched junction nucleotides: 7. This CDR3 contains 14 residues. CDR3 loop: CASSTGTGVHGYTF. In DNA form, the CDR3 reads TGTGCCAGCAGCACAGGGACAGGGGTACATGGCTACACCTTC.

The V gene is TRBV27, the J gene TRBJ2-1, with 12 nucleotides matching TRBD2. Per germline, CDR1 MNHEY and CDR2 SMNVEV (reference sequence). The CDR3 runs 15 residues. The V segment lost 11 bases and the J segment 9 bases; nucleotides outside the gene matches: 14. The CDR3 nucleotides read TGTGCCGAACAACCGGCTAGCGGGAGGGTTACTGAGCAGTTCTTC. Translating gives CAEQPASGRVTEQFF.

The chain is built from TRBV6-5 and TRBJ1-4; D remains unclear. Germline loops: CDR1 MNHEY, CDR2 SVGAGI. The CDR3 length is 13 residues. Trimming took off 5 bases at V and 10 bases at J, with 14 bases between the two ends. For the CDR3, the DNA is TGTGCCAGCAGTACGACACTAACCGGAAAACTGTTTTTT. Amino acids: CASSTTLTGKLFF.

This clone was seen more than once but under ten times. V gene TRBV3-1 (or the pseudogene TRBV3-2) combines with J gene TRBJ1-2, with D maybe TRBD1 (5 bases). The germline gives CDR1 LGHDT, CDR2 YNNKEL (reference sequence). The CDR3 spans 19 residues. The germline V and J ends were trimmed by 2 bases and 1 base, with 23 bases remaining between them. The CDR3 DNA reads as TGTGCCAGCAGCCAAAGATCAGTTTGGAGAGCAGGGAATAACTATGGCTACACCTTC. Its protein is CASSQRSVWRAGNNYGYTF.

This sequence joins TRBV10-3 and TRBJ1-3; 8 bases are a match to TRBD1. Trimming removed 0 bases from V and 3 bases from J; junction bases left unmatched: 1. Germline V CDR1 and CDR2: ENHRY, SYGVKD. The CDR3 covers 15 residues. For the CDR3, the DNA is TGTGCCATCAGTGAGTCGGGACAGGATGGAAACACCATATATTTT. It codes for CAISESGQDGNTIYF.

The chain is built from TRBV6-5 and TRBJ2-1; 12 bases align to TRBD1. This CDR3 comprises 15 residues. J was trimmed by 4 bases and V by 4 bases; bases with no gene match: 2. Germline V CDR1 and CDR2: MNHEY, SVGAGI. The CDR3 protein is CASSSGQGAYNEQFF. Written as DNA, the CDR3 is TGTGCCAGCAGTTCGGGACAGGGGGCGTACAATGAGCAGTTCTTC.

The chain has TRBV5-1 and TRBJ2-7; 11 bases map to TRBD2. V lost 3 bases to trimming and J lost 1 base; unmatched junction nucleotides: 6. The germline gives CDR1 SGHRS, CDR2 YFSETQ. The CDR3 is made up of 16 amino acids. CDR3 coding DNA: TGCGCCAGCAGCTGGACCGTAGCGGGAGGGTCCTACGAGCAGTACTTC. It translates to CASSWTVAGGSYEQYF.

The J gene is TRBJ1-6, the V gene TRBV5-1; 7 bases are shared with TRBD1. Germline CDR1 SGHRS, CDR2 YFSETQ. The CDR3 is made up of 15 amino acids. V gave up 0 bases and J gave up 10 bases; unmatched junction bases: 7. Here the CDR3 DNA reads TGCGCCAGCAGCTTGGAACAGGGGAGTAGCTCACCCCTCCACTTT. Translation gives CASSLEQGSSSPLHF.

This clone came up a few times. The chain recombines TRBV6-5 with TRBJ2-2; D gene ambiguous. Trimming pared 5 bases from V and 7 bases from J, leaving 14 bases between. The germline V gene has CDR1 MNHEY and CDR2 SVGAGI. The CDR3 spans 14 residues. The CDR3 region has the DNA TGTGCCAGCAGTCCCGGGTGGGGTCGCGGGGAGCTGTTTTTT. Residues: CASSPGWGRGELFF.

The chain joins TRBV7-8 to TRBJ1-1; D is undetermined. This CDR3 is 12 amino acids long. Germline V lookup: CDR1 SGHVS, CDR2 FQNEAQ. The V end lost 1 base, the J end lost 8 bases, and 8 bases lay between the germline ends. The CDR3: CASSLVAGEAFF. CDR3 nucleotides: TGTGCCAGCAGCTTAGTGGCAGGCGAAGCTTTCTTT.

The V call is TRBV5-1, the J call TRBJ2-3; perhaps TRBD1 as D (7 bases). The CDR3 has 16 residues. V shed 2 bases and J shed 1 base, with 14 bases lying between them. Germline V gives CDR1 SGHRS, CDR2 YFSETQ. In DNA, the CDR3 is TGCGCCAGCAGCTTAGGAGGGACAGACCGCACAGATACGCAGTATTTT. Its translation is CASSLGGTDRTDTQYF. The entire variable domain, with the rest obtained from reference TRBV5-1 and TRBJ2-3, is as follows: KAGVTQTPRYLIKTRGQQVTLSCSPISGHRSVSWYQQTPGQGLQFLFEYFSETQRNKGNFPGRFSGRQFSNSRSEMNVSTLELGDSALYLCASSLGGTDRTDTQYFGPGTRLTVL.

The chain employs TRBV3-1 (or the pseudogene TRBV3-2) and TRBJ1-2; D not certain. The CDR3 loop spans 13 amino acids. Between the trimmed V and J ends, which lost 0 bases and 8 bases, there was a span of 10 bases. Germline V gene data show CDR1 as LGHDT and CDR2 as YNNKEL (reference sequence). The CDR3 reads CASSQEQRSGYTF. The CDR3 DNA sequence: TGTGCCAGCAGCCAAGAACAGCGATCGGGCTACACCTTC.

The rearrangement joins TRBV6-5 to TRBJ1-4; no clear D. Germline assignment: CDR1 MNHEY and CDR2 SVGAGI. There are 14 residues in the CDR3. The ends were cut back, 3 bases at V and 7 bases at J, with 12 bases in the middle. CDR3 coding DNA: TGTGCCAGCAGTTATACCGGGATGGGTGAAAAACTGTTTTTT. Translating gives CASSYTGMGEKLFF.

The chain has TRBV29-1 and TRBJ1-2; 7 nucleotides match TRBD1. V was pared by 6 bases and J by 6 bases, with 10 bases of the junction left unmatched. Germline lookup yields CDR1 SQVTM and CDR2 ANQGSEA. The CDR3 is 13 amino acids. The CDR3 DNA follows: TGCAGCGTGACGCCGACAGGGTTGCATGGCTACACCTTC. Translated, it gives CSVTPTGLHGYTF.

The chain carries TRBV5-5 and TRBJ1-1; possibly TRBD1 for D (6 bases). V was shortened by 1 base and J by 1 base, with 14 bases between the two germline ends. This CDR3 region has 16 residues. The V gene's germline CDR1 is SGHKS and CDR2 YYEKEE (reference sequence). The CDR3 region has the DNA TGTGCCAGCAGCTTGCTCGGGGGCGCGGGGAACACTGAAGCTTTCTTT. Its translation is CASSLLGGAGNTEAFF.

This chain links TRBV9 with TRBJ2-7; 10 bases are shared with TRBD2. Germline CDR1 SGDLS, CDR2 YYNGEE. V lost 2 bases and J lost 7; bases outside the gene matches: 6. The CDR3 extends over 14 amino acids. The CDR3 protein is CASSVLAGEGEQYF. CDR3 bases: TGTGCCAGCAGCGTCCTAGCGGGAGAGGGTGAGCAGTACTTC.

The chain links TRBV19 to TRBJ1-1, with unresolved D. Germline CDR1 and CDR2: LNHDA and SQIVND (reference sequence). Trimming pared 5 bases from V and 4 bases from J, leaving 14 bases between. The CDR3 is 14 residues long. CDR3 bases: TGTGCCAGTAGTCACGGGAACCGGGGCACTGAAGCTTTCTTT. It specifies CASSHGNRGTEAFF.

The chain combines TRBV18 with TRBJ1-1; tentative D call: TRBD1 (5 bases). The CDR3 runs to 15 residues. The V and J ends lost 0 bases and 4 bases respectively, with 12 bases between them. From germline, CDR1 is KGHSH and CDR2 LQKENI. CDR3 nucleotides: TGTGCCAGCTCACCACCGGGCCGGGGGAGCACTGAAGCTTTCTTT. It is translated as CASSPPGRGSTEAFF. The full variable domain, in which reference TRBV18 and TRBJ1-1 provide the parts outside the CDR3, is NAGVMQNPRHLVRRRGQEARLRCSPMKGHSHVYWYRQLPEEGLKFMVYLQKENIIDESGMPKERFSAEFPKEGPSILRIQQVVRGDSAAYFCASSPPGRGSTEAFFGQGTRLTVV.

V and J are TRBV6-6 and TRBJ2-3, with D perhaps TRBD2 (5 bases). The V end was cut by 7 bases, the J end by 7 bases, with 9 bases between. CDR3 length: 11 amino acids. Germline V gene sequence: CDR1 MNHNY, CDR2 SVGAGI (reference sequence). This chain's CDR3 is CASTPGNTQYF. CDR3 sequence (DNA): TGTGCCAGCACCCCGGGGAATACGCAGTATTTT.

CDR3 in DNA: TGTGCCAGCAGGACAGGTTATAGCACAGATACGCAGTATTTT. It codes for CASRTGYSTDTQYF. The gene calls are TRBV6-5 and TRBJ2-3, with D tentatively TRBD1 (6 bases). The CDR3 is made up of 14 amino acids. The ends were cut back, 6 bases at V and 0 bases at J, with 10 bases in the middle. Looked up from germline, CDR1 is MNHEY and CDR2 is SVGAGI.

The chain has TRBV5-1 and TRBJ2-5; D gene unclear. CDR1 and CDR2 (germline): SGHRS, YFSETQ. Trimming took 0 bases from V and 4 from J, leaving 10 bases between them. This CDR3 comprises 14 residues. CDR3 region: CASSLVAAIETQYF. CDR3 bases: TGCGCCAGCAGCTTGGTGGCCGCAATAGAGACCCAGTACTTC.

V is TRBV5-6 and J is TRBJ2-1; D is ambiguous. The ends were cut back, 4 bases at V and 8 bases at J, with 16 bases in the middle. There are 14 residues in the CDR3. The V gene's germline CDR1 is SGHDT and CDR2 YYEEEE. CDR3 bases: TGTGCCAGCAGCCTTCGACCAACAGAGGATGAGCAGTTCTTC. It yields the protein CASSLRPTEDEQFF.